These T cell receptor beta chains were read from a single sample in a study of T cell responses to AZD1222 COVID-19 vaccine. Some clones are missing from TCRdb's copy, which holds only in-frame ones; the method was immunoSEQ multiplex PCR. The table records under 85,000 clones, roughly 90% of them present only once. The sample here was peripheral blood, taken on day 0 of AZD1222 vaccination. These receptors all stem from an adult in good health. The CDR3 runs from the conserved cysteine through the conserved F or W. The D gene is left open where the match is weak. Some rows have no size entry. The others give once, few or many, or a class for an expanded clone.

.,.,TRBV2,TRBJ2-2,TGTGCCAGCCAAAAGGACAGCTCAACCGGGGAGCTGTTTTTT,CASQKDSSTGELFF
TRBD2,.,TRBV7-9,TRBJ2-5,TGTGCCAGCAGCTTTGGGCGTCGCAGCGGGGGGGAGACCCAGTACTTC,CASSFGRRSGGETQYF
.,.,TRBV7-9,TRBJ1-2,TGTGCCAGCAGCGTTGGAGGCTGGGGCTACACCTTC,CASSVGGWGYTF
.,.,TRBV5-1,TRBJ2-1,TGCGCCAGCAGCTTGGCCGGTGGGGCATCCTACAATGAGCAGTTCTTC,CASSLAGGASYNEQFF
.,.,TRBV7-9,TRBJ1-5,TGTGCCAGCAGCCCCCTTTACACAGGGATCAATCAGCCCCAGCATTTT,CASSPLYTGINQPQHF
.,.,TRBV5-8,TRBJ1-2,TGTGCCAGCAGCTTAGGGCAGGGACCCTTCGGCTACACCTTC,CASSLGQGPFGYTF
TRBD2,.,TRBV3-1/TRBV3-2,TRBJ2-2,TGTGCCAGCAGCCATGGCAGTGGGCTAGCGGGACCCGCGAACACCGGGGAGCTGTTTTTT,CASSHGSGLAGPANTGELFF
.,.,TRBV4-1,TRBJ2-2,TGCGCCAGCAGCCAATCACCGATCACCAACACCGGGGAGCTGTTTTTT,CASSQSPITNTGELFF
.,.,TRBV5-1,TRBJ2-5,TGCGCCAGCAGCACCGCAGGGAAAGAGACCCAGTACTTC,CASSTAGKETQYF
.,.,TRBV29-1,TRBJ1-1,TGCAGCGCCAGAATAGACACTGAAGCTTTCTTT,CSARIDTEAFF
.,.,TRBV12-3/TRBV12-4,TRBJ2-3,TGTGCCAGCAGCCGCACAGATACGCAGTATTTT,CASSRTDTQYF
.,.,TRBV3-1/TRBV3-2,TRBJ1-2,TGTGCCAGCAGCCAACAAGGATTCTATGGCTACACCTTC,CASSQQGFYGYTF
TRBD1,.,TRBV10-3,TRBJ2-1,TGTGCCATCGGGACAGGTAGCATGTACAATGAGCAGTTCTTC,CAIGTGSMYNEQFF
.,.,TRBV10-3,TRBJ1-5,TGTGCCATCAGAGGGACGGGCGATCAGCCCCAGCATTTT,CAIRGTGDQPQHF
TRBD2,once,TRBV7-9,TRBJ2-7,TGTGCCAGCAGCTCCCTAGCGGGAGGGGCCTTCAAGCAGTACTTC,CASSSLAGGAFKQYF
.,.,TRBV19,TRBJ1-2,TGTGCCAGTAGTATTGGCTATGCGGAAGACTATGGCTACACCTTC,CASSIGYAEDYGYTF
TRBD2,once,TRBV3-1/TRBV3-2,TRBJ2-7,TGTGCCAGCAGCCCCATAGCGGGAGTAGGGTACGAGCAGTACTTC,CASSPIAGVGYEQYF
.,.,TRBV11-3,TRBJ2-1,TGTGCCAGCAGCTTAGGGGAAGATAGCGGCTCCTACAATGAGCAGTTCTTC,CASSLGEDSGSYNEQFF
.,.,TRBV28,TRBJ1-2,TGTGCCAGCAGTTTGGGGACCCCTGTATATGGCTACACCTTC,CASSLGTPVYGYTF
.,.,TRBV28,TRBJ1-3,TGTGCCAGCAGCCTCACGTCAATAGCCATATATTTT,CASSLTSIAIYF
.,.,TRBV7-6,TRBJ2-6,TGTGCCAGCATCGAGAGTGCTGGGGCCAACGTCCTGACTTTC,CASIESAGANVLTF
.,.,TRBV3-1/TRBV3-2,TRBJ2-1,TGTGCCAGCAGCCAGAGGTCAGAGCTCAATGAGCAGTTCTTC,CASSQRSELNEQFF
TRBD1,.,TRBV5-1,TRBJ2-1,TGCGCCAGCACGATTCAGGGGGCGGACAATGAGCAGTTCTTC,CASTIQGADNEQFF
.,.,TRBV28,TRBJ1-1,TGTGCCAGCAGTGGACAGTTTTGGGGAGAGGCTGAAGCTTTCTTT,CASSGQFWGEAEAFF
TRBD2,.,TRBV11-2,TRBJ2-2,TGTGCCAGCAGCTTAGAGACTAGCCGAACGAACACCGGGGAGCTGTTTTTT,CASSLETSRTNTGELFF
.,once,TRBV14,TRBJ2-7,TGTGCCAGCAGCCAAGGGTCATCTTACGAGCAGTACTTC,CASSQGSSYEQYF
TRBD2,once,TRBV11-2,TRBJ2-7,TGTGCCAGCAGCTTGACTAGCGGGATGACTTACGAGCAGTACTTC,CASSLTSGMTYEQYF
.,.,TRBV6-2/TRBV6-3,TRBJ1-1,TGTGCCAGCAGTTACCCGACGGGGTCGAACACTGAAGCTTTCTTT,CASSYPTGSNTEAFF
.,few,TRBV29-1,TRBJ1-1,TGCAGCGTTGAAGAGGGGGGGGCGAGTGAAGCTTTCTTT,CSVEEGGASEAFF
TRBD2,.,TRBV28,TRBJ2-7,TGTGCCAGCAATTTAGGGACTAGCGGATACTACGAGCAGTACTTC,CASNLGTSGYYEQYF
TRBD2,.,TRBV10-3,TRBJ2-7,TGTGCCATCAGTGCTGTAGCGGGAGGCTACGAGCAGTACTTC,CAISAVAGGYEQYF
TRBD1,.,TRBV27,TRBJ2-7,TGTGCCAGCAGTTTATACAGGGGGCTTAACGAGCAGTACTTC,CASSLYRGLNEQYF
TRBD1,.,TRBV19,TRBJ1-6,TGTGCCAGTTGTGTCACCAGGGGGGACTCACCCCTCCACTTT,CASCVTRGDSPLHF
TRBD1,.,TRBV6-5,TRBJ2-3,TGTGCCAGCAGCTCACAGGGGGGTTTCACAGATACGCAGTATTTT,CASSSQGGFTDTQYF
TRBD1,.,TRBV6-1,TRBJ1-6,TGTGCCAGCAGTGAGGGACAGGGGGCTTCACCCCTCCACTTT,CASSEGQGASPLHF
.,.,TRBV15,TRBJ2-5,TGTGCCACCCAGATTCGCGAGACCCAGTACTTC,CATQIRETQYF
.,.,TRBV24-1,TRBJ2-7,TGTGCCACCAGTGCAGGCTCTTTAAACCTCTACGAGCAGTACTTC,CATSAGSLNLYEQYF
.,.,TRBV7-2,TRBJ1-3,TGTGCCAGCAGCATTCCTTCTGGAAACACCATATATTTT,CASSIPSGNTIYF
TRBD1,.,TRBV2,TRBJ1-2,TGTGCCAGCGAGGAGGGAACGACAGGGTCCGGCTACACCTTC,CASEEGTTGSGYTF
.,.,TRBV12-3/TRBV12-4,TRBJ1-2,TGTGCCAGCAGTCCTCAGGGCAACTATGGCTACACCTTC,CASSPQGNYGYTF
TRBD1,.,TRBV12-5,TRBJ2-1,TGTGCTAGTGGGACGGGACAGGGGATTAACAATGAGCAGTTCTTC,CASGTGQGINNEQFF
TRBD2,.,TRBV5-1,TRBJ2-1,TGCGCCAGCAGCCCGGGAGGGTCTTACAATGAGCAGTTCTTC,CASSPGGSYNEQFF